The source of this TCR beta chain is a study of T-cell reconstitution after alpha-beta-depleted transplantation in children. The library targeted TCRbeta and was prepared with unique molecular identifiers. MiXCR was run by TCRdb on the PCR reads, yielding one entry per CDR3 protein. Seen here are hundreds of thousands of distinct CDR3 sequences, roughly an eighth observed once, and the top ten hold around 6%. This clonotype has at least ten counts. CDR1 and CDR2 (germline): MNHEY, SMNVEV (reference sequence). The CDR3 covers 14 residues. Trimming cost V 9 bases and J 10 bases, with 22 bases left between them.

This chain connects TRBV27 to TRBJ2-1, with D perhaps TRBD1 or TRBD2 (5 bases each). This receptor was obtained from a human donor who donated a stem cell graft to a child with combined immunodeficiency. Here the sequenced sample was PBMCs from the stem cell graft donor, taken from the stem cell graft. The CDR3 DNA reads TGTGCCAGTAAGCCGGGACGGGGCTTCAACGAGCAGTTCTTC. Encoded protein: CASKPGRGFNEQFF.